The rows below give T cell receptor beta chains drawn from one sample of a study of blood T cell repertoires in COVID-19. Only in-frame clones appear in the TCRdb table, and some are missing; sequencing was by immunoSEQ multiplex PCR. The sample has fewer than 500,000 clones; more than 80% are singletons. The sample was peripheral blood. The receptors were sampled from a woman between 25 and 40 years old with active or convalescent COVID-19. Both conserved end residues are part of each CDR3. Fields, in order: J gene, V gene, CDR3 protein.

>TRBJ2-7|TRBV4-2
CASSPAQLAGGTGGYYEQYF
>TRBJ2-1|TRBV2
CASSASGGAAEQFF
>TRBJ2-1|TRBV6-5
CASSYGLAGASQFF
>TRBJ2-3|TRBV5-4
CASSLPSTDTQYF
>TRBJ2-7|TRBV23-1
CASSPRQRKVEEQYF
>TRBJ1-6|TRBV2
CASSEGSGLNSPLHF
>TRBJ1-5|TRBV23-1
CASWDRESNQPQHF
>TRBJ1-1|TRBV7-2
CASSFQNTEAFF
>TRBJ1-1|TRBV6-4
CASSDSAGVTEAFF
>TRBJ1-3|TRBV5-1
CASSWTGEGNTIYF
>TRBJ1-4|TRBV19
CASARRIRLDEKLFF
>TRBJ2-7|TRBV5-1
CASSLEKAGGTGGPAAYYEQYF
>TRBJ2-3|TRBV19
CASQLAGGLDTQYF
>TRBJ2-3|TRBV18
CASSPAASGIADTQYF
>TRBJ2-1|TRBV14
CASSQEKGLAGEGSAFF
>TRBJ2-3|TRBV3-1/TRBV3-2
CAIESGVGDTQYF
>TRBJ1-1|TRBV12-3/TRBV12-4
CASTDGLSEAFF
>TRBJ1-4|TRBV11-2
CATRGQPNEKLFF
>TRBJ1-2|TRBV4-2
CASSQSAGGQGGYGYTF
>TRBJ2-3|TRBV6-5
CASKAGVSTDTQYF
>TRBJ1-5|TRBV21-1
CACHLGGQDQPQHF
>TRBJ1-3|TRBV5-6
CASSPTENSGNTIYF
>TRBJ1-1|TRBV10-1
CARKRETDRGEGAEAFF
>TRBJ1-1|TRBV15
CATSRDGRDTEAFF
>TRBJ2-7|TRBV25-1
CASSDPHRQGREQYF
>TRBJ1-2|TRBV18
CASSPGTGGSYGYTF
>TRBJ2-7|TRBV10-3
CAISGPPGGNYEQYF
>TRBJ1-1|TRBV15
CATRTQTGNTEAFF
>TRBJ1-1|TRBV21-1
CASSKAPNRNTEAFF
>TRBJ2-5|TRBV5-6
CASSLVGKGGETQYF
>TRBJ2-5|TRBV7-8
CASRGQGDETQYF
>TRBJ2-7|TRBV27
CASSLRYGYEQYF
>TRBJ1-2|TRBV18
CASSPPSKPYGYTF
>TRBJ1-2|TRBV2
CASEIGVTGFGYTF
>TRBJ1-1|TRBV5-1
CASCPQGPSLAEAFF
>TRBJ2-2|TRBV7-8
CASSLEVGAAGELFF
>TRBJ2-6|TRBV4-1
CASSQEWSGLGANVLTF
>TRBJ1-4|TRBV3-1/TRBV3-2
CASSQGVARGNEKLFF
>TRBJ1-4|TRBV27
CASSRIGDEKLFF
>TRBJ2-4|TRBV2
CASRVGQGAGKNIQYF
>TRBJ2-7|TRBV3-1/TRBV3-2
CASSQELGTSGVLTYEQYF
>TRBJ2-6|TRBV5-5
CASSLEGSSGANVLTF
>TRBJ2-7|TRBV29-1
CSVDYSGAAGEQYF
>TRBJ1-5|TRBV18
CASSPGTAQPQHF
>TRBJ1-2|TRBV10-1
CASSGTGGAGYTF
>TRBJ2-3|TRBV18
CASSQQPSTDTQYF
>TRBJ1-2|TRBV27
CASWDYNYGYTF
>TRBJ2-5|TRBV19
CASSKNIRETQYF
>TRBJ1-6|TRBV6-1
CASSEGQHSSPLHF
>TRBJ1-5|TRBV19
CASSIRGAEQPQHF
>TRBJ1-1|TRBV18
CASSPIDKGTEAFF
>TRBJ2-7|TRBV6-5
CASSYGFGQGIYEQYF
>TRBJ1-1|TRBV10-3
CAIRETAGGAGTEAFF
>TRBJ1-2|TRBV3-1/TRBV3-2
CASSSGTAYGYTF
>TRBJ2-2|TRBV9
CASSSLPGLAGSGELFF
>TRBJ1-4|TRBV2
CASSVDRDNEKLFF
>TRBJ1-5|TRBV12-3/TRBV12-4
CASSFGRGQPQHF
>TRBJ2-1|TRBV5-1
CASSQEAGVFNEQFF
>TRBJ1-1|TRBV2
CASRLGQSYSYEAFF